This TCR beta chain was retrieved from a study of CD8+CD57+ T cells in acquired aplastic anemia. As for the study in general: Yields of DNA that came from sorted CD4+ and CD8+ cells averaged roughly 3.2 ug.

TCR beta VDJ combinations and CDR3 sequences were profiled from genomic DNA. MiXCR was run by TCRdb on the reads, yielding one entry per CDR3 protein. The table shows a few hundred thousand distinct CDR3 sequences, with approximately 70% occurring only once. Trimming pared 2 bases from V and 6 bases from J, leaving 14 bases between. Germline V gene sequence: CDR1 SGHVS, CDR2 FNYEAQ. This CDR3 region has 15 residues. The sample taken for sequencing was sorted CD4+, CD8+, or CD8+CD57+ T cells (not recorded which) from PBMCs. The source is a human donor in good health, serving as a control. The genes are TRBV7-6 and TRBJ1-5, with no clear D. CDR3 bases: TGTGCCAGCAGCTTATCGGATAGGGCCGGTCAGCCCCAGCATTTT. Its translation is CASSLSDRAGQPQHF.